This T cell receptor beta chain is from a study of CD8 T cells in acute hepatitis C reinfection. Findings of the study overall: Only TCRbeta was bulk sequenced, so alphabeta pairing of public clonotypes remains unknown.

Time point reported: naive CD8 control sorted from an acute-time-point sample. Regarding this clone: As yet, its antigen is unknown.

Germline loops: CDR1 SGHNT, CDR2 YYREEE (reference sequence). V lost 4 bases and J lost 1, with 11 bases in between. This CDR3 has 15 amino acids. The repertoire was sequenced with immunoSEQ multiplex PCR; TCRdb's copy has only in-frame clones and lacks some. The sample has about 38,000 clones; approximately 87% are singletons. The chain employs TRBV5-4 and TRBJ2-2; D perhaps matches TRBD1 (5 bases). This receptor was identified in a man aged 30 to 45 with chronic hepatitis C. Input material: naive CD8+ T cells from PBMCs. The CDR3 coding sequence is TGTGCCAGCAGCCCCGACGGACAGAACACCGGGGAGCTGTTTTTT. This codes for CASSPDGQNTGELFF.